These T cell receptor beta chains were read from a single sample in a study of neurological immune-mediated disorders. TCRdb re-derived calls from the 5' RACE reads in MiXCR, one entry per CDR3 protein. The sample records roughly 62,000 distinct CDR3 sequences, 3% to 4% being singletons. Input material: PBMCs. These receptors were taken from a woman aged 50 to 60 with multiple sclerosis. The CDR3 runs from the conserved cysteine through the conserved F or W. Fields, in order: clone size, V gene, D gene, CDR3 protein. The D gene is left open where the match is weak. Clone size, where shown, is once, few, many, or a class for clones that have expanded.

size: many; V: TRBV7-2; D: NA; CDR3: CASSLSATRDYGYTF
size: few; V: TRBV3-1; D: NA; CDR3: CASSQMRTDTQYF
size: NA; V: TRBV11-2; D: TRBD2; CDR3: CASSQIKREGVRTQYF
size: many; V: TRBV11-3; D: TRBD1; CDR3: CASSLVTGAGGYTF
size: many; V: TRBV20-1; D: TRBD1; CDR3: CSVGQGAYNEQFF
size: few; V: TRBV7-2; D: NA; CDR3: CASSQTGKPDTQYF
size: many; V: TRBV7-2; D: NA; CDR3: CASSDTGSKKETQYF
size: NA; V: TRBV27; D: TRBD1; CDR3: CASSLSPTGIEQFF
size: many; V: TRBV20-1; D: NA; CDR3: CSARDLGYHSSYNEQFF
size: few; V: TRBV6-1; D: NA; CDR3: CASRGSGKTIYF
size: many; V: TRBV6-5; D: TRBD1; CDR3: CASGKGQYNEQFF
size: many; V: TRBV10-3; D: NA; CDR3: CAAFRTLGTEAFF
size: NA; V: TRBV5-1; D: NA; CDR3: CASSQGKSLDTQYF
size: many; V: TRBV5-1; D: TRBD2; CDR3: CASSLGGLAGTIEQFF
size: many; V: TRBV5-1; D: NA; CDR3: CASGNNEQFF
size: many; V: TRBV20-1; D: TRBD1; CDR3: CSAYTGGNYGYTF
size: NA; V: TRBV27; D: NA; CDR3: CASSSLGGTSPLNF
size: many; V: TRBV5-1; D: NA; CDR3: CASSLETVPYEQYF
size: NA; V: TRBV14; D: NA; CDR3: CASSKVGPGYTF
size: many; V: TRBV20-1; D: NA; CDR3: CSASKGSIRNQPQHF
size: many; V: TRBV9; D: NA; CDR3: CASSVEVGDEKLFF
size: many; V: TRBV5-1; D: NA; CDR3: CASSLFGENTGELFF
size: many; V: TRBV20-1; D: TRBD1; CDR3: CSARDLPGQGAYNYGYTF
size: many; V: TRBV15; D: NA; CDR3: CATSRDVGVNEQYF
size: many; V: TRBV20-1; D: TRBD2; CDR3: CSARPVAGVSYNEQFF
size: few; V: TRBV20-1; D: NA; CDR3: CSAPEASGTNTEAFF